The 26 T cell receptor beta chains below all came from one sample that was sequenced in a study of T cell repertoires in MIS-A myocarditis. Generated by immunoSEQ multiplex PCR, the TCRdb table keeps only in-frame clones and is missing some. Altogether about 15,000 clones are present, roughly 81% being singletons, with the ten largest covering approximately 61%. Sequencing was carried out using left ventricle heart tissue obtained at autopsy. The origin of the receptors is a man aged 18 to 29 with fulminant myocarditis from multisystem inflammatory syndrome in adults (MIS-A) after COVID-19.

This chain uses TRBV9 with TRBJ2-3, with 8 bases lining up with TRBD2. The CDR3 extends over 15 amino acids. Germline assignment: CDR1 SGDLS and CDR2 YYNGEE. After removal of 0 bases from V and 10 bases from J, the junction contained 10 bases not matched to a gene. Here the CDR3 DNA reads TGTGCCAGCAGCGTAGGAGGAGATAGCGGGGACTCGCAGTATTTT. Amino acid sequence: CASSVGGDSGDSQYF.

CDR3: CATRTDTQYF. CDR3 in DNA: TGTGCCACGAGGACAGATACGCAGTATTTT. J is TRBJ2-3 and V is TRBV7-8; D gene unclear. Germline V gene lookup returns CDR1 SGHVS and CDR2 FQNEAQ. The CDR3 extends over 10 amino acids. With 10 bases removed from V and 3 bases from J, the gap between germline ends came to 5 bases.

This clone turned up a few times. The chain has TRBV5-4 and TRBJ1-2, with D possibly being TRBD1 (5 bases). V was trimmed by 4 bases and J by 4 bases, leaving 14 bases between them. This CDR3 is built from 14 residues. The germline CDR1 and CDR2 sequences are SGHNT and YYREEE (reference sequence). Here the CDR3 DNA reads TGTGCCAGCAGCATGACAGCTAGGGGCTATGGCTACACCTTC. Translation: CASSMTARGYGYTF.

CDR3 bases: TGCAGCGTTGAGGAATTGAACACTGAAGCTTTCTTT. It specifies CSVEELNTEAFF. V and J are TRBV29-1 and TRBJ1-1; D is unclear. Germline CDR1 reads SQVTM; CDR2 reads ANQGSEA. This CDR3 has 12 amino acids. V shed 3 bases and J shed 0 bases, with 5 bases lying between them.

This sequence joins TRBV7-8 and TRBJ2-1; D call uncertain. The V end was cut by 6 bases, the J end by 7 bases, with 10 bases between. The CDR3 covers 12 residues. Germline V gene data show CDR1 as SGHVS and CDR2 as FQNEAQ. CDR3 coding DNA: TGTGCCAGCAGTCACGTGGGGAATGAGCAGTTCTTC. Translation gives CASSHVGNEQFF.

V usage is TRBV6-2 or TRBV6-3 and J usage is TRBJ2-1; 10 bases are a match to TRBD1. This CDR3 is built from 15 residues. Trimming cost V 4 bases and J 6 bases; bases outside gene matches: 6. Germline V gene sequence: CDR1 MNHEY, CDR2 SVGEGT. The CDR3 nucleotides are TGTGCCAGCAGTTCCTGGGACAGGGGTATCAATGAGCAGTTCTTC. Its protein product is CASSSWDRGINEQFF.

The J gene is TRBJ2-4, the V gene TRBV10-1, with TRBD1 as a possible D gene (6 bases). CDR3 length: 13 residues. Trimming removed 6 bases at V and 8 bases at J, with 14 bases between. CDR1 is WNHNN and CDR2 is SYGVQD in the germline V gene (reference sequence). The CDR3 bases are TGCGCCAGCAGCGACAAACAGGGAGACATTCAGTACTTC. Residues: CASSDKQGDIQYF.

Written as DNA, the CDR3 is TGTGCCAGCAGAGCCGGGACGGAGAGGGAGCAGTTCTTC. Encoded protein: CASRAGTEREQFF. This chain uses TRBV2 with TRBJ2-1; either TRBD1 or TRBD2 may fit D (5 bases each). The length of the CDR3 is 13 residues. The V end lost 6 bases, the J end lost 10 bases, and 16 bases lay between the germline ends. Germline CDR1 reads SNHLY; CDR2 reads FYNNEI. Together with reference TRBV2 and TRBJ2-1, the CDR3 gives the full variable domain: EPEVTQTPSHQVTQMGQEVILRCVPISNHLYFYWYRQILGQKVEFLVSFYNNEISEKSEIFDDQFSVERPDGSNFTLKIRSTKLEDSAMYFCASRAGTEREQFFGPGTRLTVL.

The genes are TRBV28 and TRBJ2-7, with TRBD2 matching 9 bases. Germline-derived CDR1 and CDR2 are MDHEN and SYDVKM. The CDR3 length is 14 residues. Germline trimming cut 6 bases from V and 0 bases from J; bases unmatched to any gene: 3. Written as DNA, the CDR3 is TGTGCCAGCAGACATAGCGGGAGCTCCTACGAGCAGTACTTC. This codes for CASRHSGSSYEQYF.

This clone has a single count. The V call is TRBV7-9, the J call TRBJ2-2; 8 bases fit TRBD2. CDR3 length: 16 amino acids. Germline V gives CDR1 SEHNR, CDR2 FQNEAQ (reference sequence). Losses at the gene ends were 5 bases for V and 3 bases for J; bases not matched to a gene: 8. Here the CDR3 reads CASSAPGRVDTGELFF. The CDR3 DNA reads as TGTGCCAGCAGCGCCCCCGGGAGGGTGGACACCGGGGAGCTGTTTTTT.

V usage is TRBV6-1 and J usage is TRBJ2-5, with a possible D match to TRBD1 (5 bases). The V end lost 1 base, the J end lost 8 bases, and 8 bases lay between the germline ends. Per germline, CDR1 MNHNS and CDR2 SASEGT. This CDR3 is built from 12 residues. CDR3 DNA sequence: TGTGCCAGCAGTGAAGTCCAGGGAACCCAGTACTTC. Protein sequence: CASSEVQGTQYF.

V gene TRBV7-9 combines with J gene TRBJ1-1; no clear D gene. With 4 bases removed from V and 3 bases from J, the gap between germline ends came to 6 bases. Germline V gene lookup returns CDR1 SEHNR and CDR2 FQNEAQ (reference sequence). The CDR3 loop spans 12 amino acids. In nucleotides, the CDR3 is TGTGCCAGCAGCTGGGCGGACACTGAAGCTTTCTTT. Translation gives CASSWADTEAFF.

This clone has a handful of counts. The chain combines TRBV24-1 with TRBJ1-1; TRBD1 might be the D (5 bases). V gave up 7 bases and J gave up 1 base, with 9 bases separating them. The CDR3 consists of 13 residues. From germline, CDR1 is KGHDR and CDR2 SFDVKD. For the CDR3, the DNA is TGTGCCACCAGAGAGGGGTGGAACACTGAAGCTTTCTTT. This sequence encodes CATREGWNTEAFF.

The genes are TRBV28 and TRBJ2-5; D perhaps matches TRBD1 (6 bases). The CDR3 contains 17 residues. Germline V lookup: CDR1 MDHEN, CDR2 SYDVKM. V was pared by 3 bases and J by 5 bases, with 22 bases between. The CDR3 here is CASSFVGAGYSGETQYF. In nucleotides, the CDR3 is TGTGCCAGCAGTTTCGTGGGGGCAGGGTATTCTGGGGAGACCCAGTACTTC.

This clone showed up just a few times. The rearrangement joins TRBV7-2 to TRBJ1-2; D gene ambiguous. Deletions cut 0 bases from V and 3 bases from J, with 11 bases between. CDR3 length: 15 amino acids. Germline V gene data show CDR1 as SGHTA and CDR2 as FQGNSA. In DNA form, the CDR3 reads TGTGCCAGCAGCTTAGCGGTTACGGATTACTATGGCTACACCTTC. Amino acid sequence: CASSLAVTDYYGYTF.

V and J are TRBV6-2 or TRBV6-3 and TRBJ2-7; D is undetermined. In germline, CDR1 is MNHEY, CDR2 SVGEGT. This CDR3 is built from 15 residues. V was shortened by 1 base and J by 3 bases, with 13 bases between the two germline ends. CDR3 bases: TGTGCCAGCAGTTACTTCCTAAGCGTTGACTACGAGCAGTACTTC. It translates to CASSYFLSVDYEQYF.

This chain joins TRBV12-3 or TRBV12-4 and TRBJ1-1, with D hard to call. Trimming shortened V by 3 bases and J by 8 bases, and 13 bases separated the two germline ends. This CDR3 region has 13 residues. In DNA, the CDR3 is TGTGCCAGCAGTTTGAACTTTGGGCAGGAAGCTTTCTTT. Amino acid sequence: CASSLNFGQEAFF.

V is TRBV28 and J is TRBJ1-1, with D uncertain. The CDR3 sequence is 17 residues long. In germline, CDR1 is MDHEN, CDR2 SYDVKM. The V gene lost 2 bases and the J gene lost 3 bases, with 19 bases spanning the gap. CDR3 sequence: CASSLRPLSVGDTEAFF. CDR3 nucleotides: TGTGCCAGCAGTTTACGTCCCCTCAGTGTCGGGGACACTGAAGCTTTCTTT.

This clone appeared once. The gene calls are TRBV19 and TRBJ2-7, with no clear D. CDR3 length: 13 residues. V lost 4 bases, J lost 2 bases, and 9 bases lay in between. Germline CDR1 is LNHDA and CDR2 is SQIVND (reference sequence). CDR3 sequence reads: CASSKANTYEQYF. CDR3 sequence (DNA): TGTGCCAGTAGTAAAGCCAATACCTACGAGCAGTACTTC.

Points on this clone: A junction end diverges from the germline sequence, so it may reflect a read error. The chain employs TRBV3-1 (or the pseudogene TRBV3-2) and TRBJ1-3, with no clear D. The germline CDR1 and CDR2 sequences are LGHDT and YNNKEL (reference sequence). The CDR3 is made up of 12 amino acids. The CDR3 DNA reads TGTGCCAGCAGCCAAAATGGACACACCATATATTTT. Translating gives CASSQNGHTIYF.

The chain links TRBV5-6 to TRBJ1-2; tentative D call: TRBD1 (5 bases). Germline V lookup: CDR1 SGHDT, CDR2 YYEEEE. The V end lost 1 base, the J end lost 6 bases, and 10 bases lay between the germline ends. The CDR3 runs 13 residues. The CDR3 loop is CASSLSGTHGYTF. CDR3 DNA sequence: TGTGCCAGCAGCTTGAGCGGGACCCATGGCTACACCTTC. The complete variable domain, with remaining parts taken from reference TRBV5-6 and TRBJ1-2, reads DAGVTQSPTHLIKTRGQQVTLRCSPKSGHDTVSWYQQALGQGPQFIFQYYEEEERQRGNFPDRFSGHQFPNYSSELNVNALLLGDSALYLCASSLSGTHGYTFGSGTRLTVV.

The V gene is TRBV4-3, the J gene TRBJ1-1; D remains unclear. Germline assignment: CDR1 LGHNA and CDR2 YSLEER. The V end lost 4 bases, the J end lost 7 bases, and 13 bases lay between the germline ends. CDR3 size: 13 residues. DNA for the CDR3: TGCGCCAGCAGCCGAACCCCCAGAAGTGAAGCTTTCTTT. It yields the protein CASSRTPRSEAFF.

The chain has TRBV6-5 and TRBJ1-1; maybe TRBD1 (5 bases). Germline V CDR1 and CDR2: MNHEY, SVGAGI. The CDR3 contains 13 residues. V lost 2 bases and J 6 bases, leaving 10 bases between the germline ends. This CDR3 reads CASSYGAKAEAFF. CDR3 nucleotide sequence: TGTGCCAGCAGTTACGGGGCCAAGGCTGAAGCTTTCTTT.

J is TRBJ1-5 and V is TRBV5-8; a weak D match, TRBD1 (6 bases). V lost 0 bases, J lost 6 bases, and 10 bases lay in between. Germline CDR1 and CDR2: SGHTS and YDEGEE. There are 14 residues in the CDR3. The CDR3 bases are TGTGCCAGCAGCTTGGCATGGGGGGCTCAGCCCCAGCATTTT. Translation gives CASSLAWGAQPQHF. The full variable domain, with the rest looked up from reference TRBV5-8 and TRBJ1-5, is EAGVTQSPTHLIKTRGQQATLRCSPISGHTSVYWYQQALGLGLQFLLWYDEGEERNRGNFPPRFSGRQFPNYSSELNVNALELEDSALYLCASSLAWGAQPQHFGDGTRLSIL.

The chain employs TRBV5-6 and TRBJ2-1, with D hard to call. The CDR3 spans 16 residues. Looked up from germline, CDR1 is SGHDT and CDR2 is YYEEEE. With 0 bases removed from V and 6 bases from J, the gap between germline ends came to 16 bases. CDR3 protein: CASSLGDPPIGNEQFF. The CDR3 coding sequence is TGTGCCAGCAGCTTGGGGGATCCCCCAATTGGCAATGAGCAGTTCTTC.

The chain links TRBV7-9 to TRBJ2-1; no reliable D call. V was pared by 5 bases and J by 6 bases, with 8 bases between. CDR1 and CDR2 from the germline V gene are SEHNR and FQNEAQ (reference sequence). The length of the CDR3 is 12 residues. The CDR3 is CASSQTPNEQFF. The CDR3 DNA follows: TGTGCCAGCAGCCAAACCCCCAATGAGCAGTTCTTC.